This TCR beta chain was identified in a study of blood T cell repertoires in COVID-19. For the study at large: Nucleic acid was either cDNA or gDNA, and it came from T cells, B-cell-depleted T cells, or PBMCs.

The authors' processing: Reference gene primer amplification gave estimated nucleated cell counts. The protocol was immunoSEQ multiplex PCR, while the TCRdb copy is restricted to in-frame clones and leaves out a portion. V and J calls and clone size are as listed in that table; D and trimming were resolved from the DNA. In the table there are roughly 250,000 clones, 65% to 85% of which are singletons. CDR1 MDHEN and CDR2 SYDVKM come from the germline V gene. CDR3 size: 15 residues. V dropped 7 bases and J dropped 4; count of bases not matched to a gene: 8. This TCR derives from a human donor in a cohort sampled during active COVID-19. Material: peripheral blood. J is TRBJ1-3 and V is TRBV28; 9 bases line up with TRBD1. The CDR3 region is CASTAQGAQGNTIYF. As DNA, the CDR3 is TGTGCCAGCACCGCACAGGGGGCGCAAGGAAACACCATATATTTT.